The 12 T cell receptor beta chains reported below all come from one sample, sequenced in a study of cytomegalovirus exposure and HLA in healthy donors. The PCR was carried out with 60 Vbeta primers and 13 Jbeta primers. Clones were read by immunoSEQ multiplex PCR, and TCRdb kept only the in-frame ones, dropping some. The sample has around 140,000 clones, approximately 87% seen once; the top ten hold 1.5%. The sample taken for sequencing was PBMCs. All receptors derive from a man aged 35-49 years in good health and CMV-seronegative.

The chain couples TRBV2 to TRBJ2-5; 10 nucleotides line up with TRBD2. V gave up 6 bases and J gave up 4 bases; unmatched junction bases: 5. Per the germline V gene, CDR1 is SNHLY and CDR2 is FYNNEI. There are 14 residues in the CDR3. The CDR3 reads CASRRLAGVETQYF. In DNA, the CDR3 is TGTGCCAGCAGGCGGCTAGCGGGGGTAGAGACCCAGTACTTC.

This clone showed up just a few times. The CDR3 loop reads CASSLAGGPGDEQYF. Written as DNA, the CDR3 is TGTGCCAGCAGCTTAGCGGGAGGGCCAGGGGACGAGCAGTACTTC. This chain uses TRBV7-6 with TRBJ2-7, with D possibly being TRBD2 (7 bases). CDR1 SGHVS and CDR2 FNYEAQ come from the germline V gene. The CDR3 extends over 15 amino acids. Trimming took 0 bases from V and 5 from J, leaving 14 bases between them.

The CDR3 spells CASRPDLRTGDGYTF. The CDR3 DNA is TGTGCCAGTAGACCCGACCTCCGGACAGGGGATGGCTACACCTTC. This chain links TRBV19 with TRBJ1-2, with 9 bases matching TRBD1. The CDR3 consists of 15 residues. Germline V gene sequence: CDR1 LNHDA, CDR2 SQIVND (reference sequence). V trimming: 6 bases; J trimming: 6 bases; junction bases outside the gene matches: 11.

As regards this clone: A junction end diverges from the germline sequence, so it may reflect a read error. This chain links TRBV2 with TRBJ2-3, with 13 bases lining up with TRBD2. The CDR3 spans 15 residues. Germline CDR1 and CDR2: SNHLY and FYNNEI. The DNA for the CDR3 is TGTGCCAGCAGTCGGACTAGCGGGAGCAGAGATACGCAGTATTTT. It specifies CASSRTSGSRDTQYF. Combining the CDR3 with reference TRBV2 and TRBJ2-3 gives the whole variable domain EPEVTQTPSHQVTQMGQEVILRCVPISNHLYFYWYRQILGQKVEFLVSFYNNEISEKSEIFDDQFSVERPDGSNFTLKIRSTKLEDSAMYFCASSRTSGSRDTQYFGPGTRLTVL.

This clone was counted once. The rearrangement joins TRBV18 to TRBJ2-7; 12 bases fit TRBD2. The junction had 2 bases not matched to a gene; V was cut back by 3 bases and J by 2 bases. Germline CDR1 reads KGHSH; CDR2 reads LQKENI. This CDR3 contains 15 residues. CDR3 region: CASSPGLAGTYEQYF. The CDR3 DNA is TGTGCCAGCTCACCCGGACTAGCGGGAACCTACGAGCAGTACTTC.

This clone was observed a handful of times. This chain uses TRBV9 with TRBJ2-5; TRBD1 aligns across 7 bases. The germline CDR1 and CDR2 sequences are SGDLS and YYNGEE. The CDR3 consists of 13 residues. J was trimmed by 1 base and V by 10 bases; bases with no gene match: 7. CDR3 sequence: CAGSQGLQETQYF. In nucleotides, the CDR3 is TGTGCCGGGTCACAGGGGCTCCAAGAGACCCAGTACTTC.

V usage is TRBV4-2 and J usage is TRBJ2-1; D is unclear. Trimming shortened V by 0 bases and J by 8 bases, and 11 bases separated the two germline ends. The CDR3 is 14 residues long. Germline CDR1 reads LGHNA; CDR2 reads YNFKEQ. CDR3 nucleotide sequence: TGTGCCAGCAGCCAAGATCCCCAGATCGATGAGCAGTTCTTC. Its translation is CASSQDPQIDEQFF.

This clone was seen once. The gene calls are TRBV18 and TRBJ2-3; TRBD2 matches at 10 bases. V lost 1 base and J lost 0; bases outside the gene matches: 4. This CDR3 is built from 17 residues. Germline CDR1 is KGHSH and CDR2 is LQKENI. The CDR3 nucleotides read TGTGCCAGCTCACCACGGACTAGCGGCAGTAGCACAGATACGCAGTATTTT. This codes for CASSPRTSGSSTDTQYF.

Remarks on this clone: Other DNA sequences in this sample translate to the same CDR3. This chain joins TRBV29-1 and TRBJ2-1, with 8 nucleotides matching TRBD2. Germline loops: CDR1 SQVTM, CDR2 ANQGSEA. CDR3 size: 12 residues. Germline trimming cut 6 bases from V and 7 bases from J; bases unmatched to any gene: 5. CDR3 nucleotide sequence: TGCAGCGTAGAGCGGGAGTTGAATGAGCAGTTCTTC. It translates to CSVERELNEQFF.

The chain uses TRBV9 and TRBJ2-1, with TRBD2 matching over 13 bases. Germline CDR1 reads SGDLS; CDR2 reads YYNGEE. CDR3 size: 15 residues. After removal of 3 bases from V and 9 bases from J, the junction contained 6 bases not matched to a gene. As DNA, the CDR3 is TGTGCCAGCAGCGCCGGGACTAGCGGGAAAGGTGAGCAGTTCTTC. Encoded protein: CASSAGTSGKGEQFF.

The sample holds one count of this clone. The chain combines TRBV7-9 with TRBJ2-7; the match to TRBD1 covers 9 bases. With V trimmed by 5 bases and J by 4 bases, 6 bases remained unmatched. Germline values: CDR1 SEHNR, CDR2 FQNEAQ (reference sequence). CDR3 length: 14 amino acids. The CDR3 spells CASSLGTGWYEQYF. The CDR3 nucleotides read TGTGCCAGCAGCCTCGGGACAGGGTGGTACGAGCAGTACTTC.

As DNA, the CDR3 is TGTGCCAGTAGTAGACAGGGGTTTGAGAGCAATCAGCCCCAGCATTTT. Amino acids: CASSRQGFESNQPQHF. The chain couples TRBV19 to TRBJ1-5; 8 nucleotides agree with TRBD1. The germline V gene has CDR1 LNHDA and CDR2 SQIVND (reference sequence). The CDR3 is 16 amino acids. V was clipped by 4 bases and J by 1 base; unmatched bases: 6.